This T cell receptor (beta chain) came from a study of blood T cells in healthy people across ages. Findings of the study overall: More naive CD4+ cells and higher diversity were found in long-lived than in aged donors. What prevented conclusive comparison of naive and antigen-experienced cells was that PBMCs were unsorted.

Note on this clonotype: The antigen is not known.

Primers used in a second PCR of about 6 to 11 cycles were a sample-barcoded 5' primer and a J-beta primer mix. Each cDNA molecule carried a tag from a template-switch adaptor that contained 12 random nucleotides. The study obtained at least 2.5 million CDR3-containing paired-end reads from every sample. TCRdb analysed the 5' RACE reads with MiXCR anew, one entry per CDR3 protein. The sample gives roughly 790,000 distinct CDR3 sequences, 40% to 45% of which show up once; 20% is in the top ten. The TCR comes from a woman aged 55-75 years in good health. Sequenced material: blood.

CDR3 sequence reads: CASSLGPLVADTQYF. The DNA of the CDR3 is TGTGCCAGCAGCTTAGGTCCCCTAGTAGCAGATACGCAGTATTTT. The chain combines TRBV7-8 with TRBJ2-3; the D is unclear. The length of the CDR3 is 15 residues. The V gene lost 1 base and the J gene lost 4 bases, with 12 bases spanning the gap. Germline V gene sequence: CDR1 SGHVS, CDR2 FQNEAQ.